This T cell receptor (beta chain) was recorded in a study of blood T cell repertoires in COVID-19. Study-wide background: Some COVID-19 samples were acute and others convalescent; all came from the United States, Italy and Spain.

The table came from immunoSEQ multiplex PCR; TCRdb's copy has only in-frame clones and leaves some out. Among 200,000 to 250,000 clones listed, approximately 86% were seen once. The clonotype comes from a woman aged 30 to 39 who had recovered from COVID-19. Sequencing was carried out using peripheral blood.

CDR3 amino acids: CASSGTDGYTF. CDR3 DNA: TGTGCCAGCAGCGGGACAGACGGCTACACCTTC. The genes are TRBV9 and TRBJ1-2; the D gene is possibly TRBD1 (6 bases). Germline assignment: CDR1 SGDLS and CDR2 YYNGEE. V lost 3 bases and J 8 bases, leaving 8 bases between the germline ends. The CDR3 length is 11 residues. The entire variable domain, with the rest obtained from reference TRBV9 and TRBJ1-2, is as follows: DSGVTQTPKHLITATGQRVTLRCSPRSGDLSVYWYQQSLDQGLQFLIQYYNGEERAKGNILERFSAQQFPDLHSELNLSSLELGDSALYFCASSGTDGYTFGSGTRLTVV.